The 5 T cell receptor beta chains given below trace back to one sample, sequenced in a study of vaccination and CD4 T cells after COVID-19. The sample's time point: late sampling 161 to 241 days after vaccination in a few convalescent patients. Treatment described: approximately 9-day PBMC culture with coronavirus spike peptide pools or control peptides (ViraFEST assay). Sequencing of DNA taken from cultured CD4+ T cells relied on the Oncomine TCR Beta short-read assay. TCRdb redid the calling of the PCR reads with MiXCR, one entry per CDR3 protein. The table lists under 30,000 distinct CDR3 sequences, 35% to 40% of them singletons. What these receptors recognize is not known. The material sequenced was CD4+ T cells from blood, cultured in vitro, taken about 7 months after SARS-CoV-2 vaccination. These receptor sequences come from a human donor who had recovered from COVID-19.

The chain combines TRBV6-5 with TRBJ1-2; TRBD1 might be the D (5 bases). The CDR3 runs 12 residues. The germline V gene encodes CDR1 MNHEY and CDR2 SVGAGI. V was clipped by 2 bases and J by 4 bases, with 5 bases between them. The CDR3 coding sequence is TGTGCCAGCAGTTACGGGGGCTATGGCTACACCTTC. This translates into CASSYGGYGYTF.

For the CDR3, the DNA is TGTGCCAGCAGCAGACGGGGACTAGCGGGAGGGCCGTTCCCCACAGATACGCAGTATTTT. Its translation: CASSRRGLAGGPFPTDTQYF. The chain has TRBV7-2 and TRBJ2-3; TRBD2 matches at 16 bases. Unmatched junction bases numbered 13, after V lost 5 bases and J lost 2 bases. Germline V gives CDR1 SGHTA, CDR2 FQGNSA. The length of the CDR3 is 20 residues. The whole variable domain, remainder taken from reference TRBV7-2 and TRBJ2-3, is GAGVSQSPSNKVTEKGKDVELRCDPISGHTALYWYRQSLGQGLEFLIYFQGNSAPDKSGLPSDRFSAERTGGSVSTLTIQRTQQEDSAVYLCASSRRGLAGGPFPTDTQYFGPGTRLTVL.

A single count supports this clonotype. This chain joins TRBV7-3 and TRBJ2-7; D not certain. Trimming took off 0 bases at V and 5 bases at J, with 14 bases between the two ends. This CDR3 region has 15 residues. Germline-derived CDR1 and CDR2 are SGHTA and FQGTGA. The CDR3, as DNA: TGTGCCAGCAGCTTAACGGGTCTGCTAGAGGACGAGCAGTACTTC. Translating it yields CASSLTGLLEDEQYF.

This clonotype was detected only a few times. The chain uses TRBV7-9 and TRBJ1-1; 10 positions match TRBD1. Germline V gene data show CDR1 as SEHNR and CDR2 as FQNEAQ (reference sequence). There are 15 residues in the CDR3. V lost 4 bases and J lost 12; bases outside the gene matches: 14. The CDR3 loop reads CASSSETGGGKITFF. In DNA form, the CDR3 reads TGTGCCAGCAGCTCGGAGACAGGGGGCGGGAAGATCACTTTCTTT. Looking up the rest from reference TRBV7-9 and TRBJ1-1 gives the full variable domain: DTGVSQNPRHKITKRGQNVTFRCDPISEHNRLYWYRQTLGQGPEFLTYFQNEAQLEKSRLLSDRFSAERPKGSFSTLEIQRTEQGDSAMYLCASSSETGGGKITFFGQGTRLTVV.

This sequence joins TRBV24-1 and TRBJ2-7; 10 bases fit TRBD1. Germline V gives CDR1 KGHDR, CDR2 SFDVKD. The CDR3 is 15 residues long. V shed 3 bases, J shed 4 bases, and the junction held 5 bases outside the gene matches. CDR3 DNA: TGTGCCACCAGTGATGCGGGACAGGGGAGTTACGAGCAGTACTTC. This sequence encodes CATSDAGQGSYEQYF.